These T cell receptor beta chains were read from a single sample in a study of T-cell reconstitution after alpha-beta-depleted transplantation in children. TCRdb re-called the PCR reads through MiXCR, storing one row per CDR3 protein. Counted here are around 400,000 distinct CDR3 sequences, 20% occurring once; the ten biggest clones make up 3% to 4%. Sample: PBMCs from the stem cell graft donor, taken from the stem cell graft. These receptors came from a human donor who donated a stem cell graft to a child with acute myeloid leukemia. Both conserved end residues are part of each CDR3. The D gene is left open where the match is weak. Clone size is shown for a subset of rows, as once, few, many or a class of expanded clone.

CDR3 DNA: TGCGCCAGCAGCCAGAGGGTAGCGGGGGGATCCTACAATGAGCAGTTCTTC
CDR3 protein: CASSQRVAGGSYNEQFF
V gene: TRBV5-1
clone size: .
J gene: TRBJ2-1
D gene: TRBD2

CDR3 DNA: TGTGCCACCAGTGATTTGAGCTGGGGGGGAGACGCAGATACGCAGTATTTT
CDR3 protein: CATSDLSWGGDADTQYF
V gene: TRBV24-1
clone size: .
J gene: TRBJ2-3
D gene: TRBD2

CDR3 DNA: TGTGCCAGCAGCTCAACCCGGGACAGTCTCTATAATGAAAAACTGTTTTTT
CDR3 protein: CASSSTRDSLYNEKLFF
V gene: TRBV7-9
clone size: few
J gene: TRBJ1-4
D gene: TRBD1

CDR3 DNA: TGCAGTGCTAGGCTCGTCGGGCAGGACCCCTACGAGCAGTACTTC
CDR3 protein: CSARLVGQDPYEQYF
V gene: TRBV20-1
clone size: few
J gene: TRBJ2-7
D gene: .

CDR3 DNA: TGTGCCACCAGAGGTAATTCGAACACAGATACGCAGTATTTT
CDR3 protein: CATRGNSNTDTQYF
V gene: TRBV24-1
clone size: few
J gene: TRBJ2-3
D gene: .

CDR3 DNA: TGTGCCAGCAGTGCACTAGCGGGGGCTATCGAGCAGTTCTTC
CDR3 protein: CASSALAGAIEQFF
V gene: TRBV12-3/TRBV12-4
clone size: .
J gene: TRBJ2-1
D gene: TRBD2

CDR3 DNA: TGTGCCAGCAGCTTACAGCTACAAGAGACCCAGTACTTC
CDR3 protein: CASSLQLQETQYF
V gene: TRBV7-9
clone size: .
J gene: TRBJ2-5
D gene: .

CDR3 DNA: TGCGCCACCGCCTTTAGTCCGGGCTACAATGAGCAGTTCTTC
CDR3 protein: CATAFSPGYNEQFF
V gene: TRBV5-1
clone size: few
J gene: TRBJ2-1
D gene: .

CDR3 DNA: TGTGCCATCCCAAGGACGTATGGCTACACCTTC
CDR3 protein: CAIPRTYGYTF
V gene: TRBV7-9
clone size: .
J gene: TRBJ1-2
D gene: .

CDR3 DNA: TGTGCCAGCAGCTTCTCGGGCGGGGCCTCCTACAATGAGCAGTTCTTC
CDR3 protein: CASSFSGGASYNEQFF
V gene: TRBV7-9
clone size: few
J gene: TRBJ2-1
D gene: .

CDR3 DNA: TGCAGTGCTAGAGATAGGTCCCTAGCGGGAGTCACAGATACGCAGTATTTT
CDR3 protein: CSARDRSLAGVTDTQYF
V gene: TRBV20-1
clone size: .
J gene: TRBJ2-3
D gene: TRBD2

CDR3 DNA: TGTGCCAGCTCCCCTTGGGGGACAATAAGCACAGATACGCAGTATTTT
CDR3 protein: CASSPWGTISTDTQYF
V gene: TRBV12-3/TRBV12-4
clone size: few
J gene: TRBJ2-3
D gene: .

CDR3 DNA: TGTGCCAGCAGTCCCCCGCACAGGGGTTACAATGAGCAGTTCTTC
CDR3 protein: CASSPPHRGYNEQFF
V gene: TRBV12-3/TRBV12-4
clone size: .
J gene: TRBJ2-1
D gene: TRBD1

CDR3 DNA: TGCGCCAGCAGCCAAGAGGGACTAGCCTCACAGTATTTT
CDR3 protein: CASSQEGLASQYF
V gene: TRBV4-3
clone size: few
J gene: TRBJ2-3
D gene: TRBD2

CDR3 DNA: TGCAGTGCGGAAGACAGGATTCCCGATCAGCCCCAGCATTTT
CDR3 protein: CSAEDRIPDQPQHF
V gene: TRBV20-1
clone size: few
J gene: TRBJ1-5
D gene: .

CDR3 DNA: TGTGCCAGCAGGTTATATCAAAAGCGGGAGGGCCTCAATTCGTCTTACAATGAGCAGTTCTTC
CDR3 protein: CASRLYQKREGLNSSYNEQFF
V gene: TRBV28
clone size: .
J gene: TRBJ2-1
D gene: TRBD2

CDR3 DNA: TGCAGCGTTGCCGATCTCTTGGAAAACATTCAGTACTTC
CDR3 protein: CSVADLLENIQYF
V gene: TRBV29-1
clone size: few
J gene: TRBJ2-4
D gene: .

CDR3 DNA: TGTGCCAGCAGCTTAGGTGTTAGATCTAACTACGAGCAGTACTTC
CDR3 protein: CASSLGVRSNYEQYF
V gene: TRBV7-6
clone size: .
J gene: TRBJ2-7
D gene: .

CDR3 DNA: TGCGCCAGCAGCCTAGGGCCTGGAGACACCATATATTTT
CDR3 protein: CASSLGPGDTIYF
V gene: TRBV4-3
clone size: .
J gene: TRBJ1-3
D gene: .

CDR3 DNA: TGTGCCACCAGCAGAGATTCCGGGGAGCTGTTTTTT
CDR3 protein: CATSRDSGELFF
V gene: TRBV15
clone size: .
J gene: TRBJ2-2
D gene: .

CDR3 DNA: TGTGCCAGCAGCTTAGACCGTCGCGCTTTCTTT
CDR3 protein: CASSLDRRAFF
V gene: TRBV7-9
clone size: few
J gene: TRBJ1-1
D gene: .

CDR3 DNA: TGCAGTGTTCGTGATTTAGCCAAAAACATTCAGTACTTC
CDR3 protein: CSVRDLAKNIQYF
V gene: TRBV20-1
clone size: .
J gene: TRBJ2-4
D gene: .

CDR3 DNA: TGTGCCATCAGTGACCTAGGACAGGGGAACACTGAAGCTTTCTTT
CDR3 protein: CAISDLGQGNTEAFF
V gene: TRBV10-3
clone size: .
J gene: TRBJ1-1
D gene: TRBD1

CDR3 DNA: TGTGCCAGCAGTAAATCCGGGACGAACACCGGGGAGCTGTTTTTT
CDR3 protein: CASSKSGTNTGELFF
V gene: TRBV6-2/TRBV6-3
clone size: few
J gene: TRBJ2-2
D gene: .

CDR3 DNA: TGCAGCGCCAGACAGGGGGGGGATGAAAAACTGTTTTTT
CDR3 protein: CSARQGGDEKLFF
V gene: TRBV29-1
clone size: .
J gene: TRBJ1-4
D gene: TRBD1

CDR3 DNA: TGTGCCAGCAGGTCTTTGGATGAGCAGTTCTTC
CDR3 protein: CASRSLDEQFF
V gene: TRBV28
clone size: .
J gene: TRBJ2-1
D gene: .

CDR3 DNA: TGTGCCAGCAGTCCCCGTCGGGGGACTGAGCAGTTCTTC
CDR3 protein: CASSPRRGTEQFF
V gene: TRBV12-3/TRBV12-4
clone size: many
J gene: TRBJ2-1
D gene: .

CDR3 DNA: TGCAGTGCTCCAGCGGGGTTCCTAGAGACCCAGTACTTC
CDR3 protein: CSAPAGFLETQYF
V gene: TRBV20-1
clone size: few
J gene: TRBJ2-5
D gene: TRBD2

CDR3 DNA: TGTGCCAGCAGCTTCCGAGCGGGCACCGGGGAGCTGTTTTTT
CDR3 protein: CASSFRAGTGELFF
V gene: TRBV7-7
clone size: .
J gene: TRBJ2-2
D gene: .

CDR3 DNA: TGTGCCAGCAGTTTAGGGAACAGCAACTACCAAGAGACCCAGTACTTC
CDR3 protein: CASSLGNSNYQETQYF
V gene: TRBV12-3/TRBV12-4
clone size: few
J gene: TRBJ2-5
D gene: .

CDR3 DNA: TGCGCCAGCAGCTTGGACTGGCGGGAGAGCTACGAGCAGTACTTC
CDR3 protein: CASSLDWRESYEQYF
V gene: TRBV5-1
clone size: few
J gene: TRBJ2-7
D gene: TRBD2

CDR3 DNA: TGTGCCAGCAGCTCGGAAGGCGAGCAGTACTTC
CDR3 protein: CASSSEGEQYF
V gene: TRBV7-9
clone size: few
J gene: TRBJ2-7
D gene: .

CDR3 DNA: TGTGCCAGCAGCCCTTTCTCAGATACGCAGTATTTT
CDR3 protein: CASSPFSDTQYF
V gene: TRBV12-3/TRBV12-4
clone size: few
J gene: TRBJ2-3
D gene: .

CDR3 DNA: TGTGCCACCATGGGACTAGCGGGAGGACTCTACAATGAGCAGTTCTTC
CDR3 protein: CATMGLAGGLYNEQFF
V gene: TRBV24-1
clone size: many
J gene: TRBJ2-1
D gene: TRBD2

CDR3 DNA: TGTGCCACCAGTGACGACAGGGCTGCAGATACGCAGTATTTT
CDR3 protein: CATSDDRAADTQYF
V gene: TRBV24-1
clone size: many
J gene: TRBJ2-3
D gene: TRBD1

CDR3 DNA: TGTGCCAGCAGCTTGGGGCAGGGACGGGATGAGCAGTTCTTC
CDR3 protein: CASSLGQGRDEQFF
V gene: TRBV5-8
clone size: few
J gene: TRBJ2-1
D gene: .

CDR3 DNA: TGTGCCAGCAGCCTATCATCCGTAACCAACTATGGCTACACCTTC
CDR3 protein: CASSLSSVTNYGYTF
V gene: TRBV3-1
clone size: few
J gene: TRBJ1-2
D gene: .

CDR3 DNA: TGCAGTGCTAACCAAGGACAGGGAAACACCGGGGAGCTGTTTTTT
CDR3 protein: CSANQGQGNTGELFF
V gene: TRBV20-1
clone size: many
J gene: TRBJ2-2
D gene: TRBD1

CDR3 DNA: TGCAGTGCTAGGCCTAGCGGGAGAAACACCGGGGAGCTGTTTTTT
CDR3 protein: CSARPSGRNTGELFF
V gene: TRBV20-1
clone size: .
J gene: TRBJ2-2
D gene: TRBD2

CDR3 DNA: TGTGCCAGCAGCTATCGAGGGGGGGGACACAGAACCCAGTACTTC
CDR3 protein: CASSYRGGGHRTQYF
V gene: TRBV28
clone size: .
J gene: TRBJ2-5
D gene: .

CDR3 DNA: TGCGCCAGCAGCCAAAGAGACAGGGGTGGCAATCAGCCCCAGCATTTT
CDR3 protein: CASSQRDRGGNQPQHF
V gene: TRBV4-1
clone size: .
J gene: TRBJ1-5
D gene: TRBD1

CDR3 DNA: TGTGCCAGCAGTTACTCCCCAGATCAGCCCCAGCATTTT
CDR3 protein: CASSYSPDQPQHF
V gene: TRBV6-5
clone size: few
J gene: TRBJ1-5
D gene: .

CDR3 DNA: TGTGCCAGCGGGAGGGGCCCTCAAGAGCAGTTCTTC
CDR3 protein: CASGRGPQEQFF
V gene: TRBV11-2
clone size: .
J gene: TRBJ2-1
D gene: TRBD2

CDR3 DNA: TGTGCCAGCAGCATAGGACTAGCGGGGGGGTCCGGGGAGCTGTTTTTT
CDR3 protein: CASSIGLAGGSGELFF
V gene: TRBV9
clone size: .
J gene: TRBJ2-2
D gene: TRBD2

CDR3 DNA: TGCAGCGTTGTTGGGAGGCGAAACACTGAAGCTTTCTTT
CDR3 protein: CSVVGRRNTEAFF
V gene: TRBV29-1
clone size: .
J gene: TRBJ1-1
D gene: .

CDR3 DNA: TGTGCCAGCAGTACCCGACAGGCCGTGAACACTGAAGCTTTCTTT
CDR3 protein: CASSTRQAVNTEAFF
V gene: TRBV27
clone size: few
J gene: TRBJ1-1
D gene: .

CDR3 DNA: TGTGCCACCAGTGACGCTAGGGAGACCCAGTACTTC
CDR3 protein: CATSDARETQYF
V gene: TRBV24-1
clone size: few
J gene: TRBJ2-5
D gene: .

CDR3 DNA: TGCAGCGTTGTTCGTCCTCTGGCGACTGAGCAGTTCTTC
CDR3 protein: CSVVRPLATEQFF
V gene: TRBV29-1
clone size: .
J gene: TRBJ2-1
D gene: .

CDR3 DNA: TGTGCCAGCAGGGGGGGACAGCTGAACACTGAAGCTTTCTTT
CDR3 protein: CASRGGQLNTEAFF
V gene: TRBV27
clone size: few
J gene: TRBJ1-1
D gene: TRBD1